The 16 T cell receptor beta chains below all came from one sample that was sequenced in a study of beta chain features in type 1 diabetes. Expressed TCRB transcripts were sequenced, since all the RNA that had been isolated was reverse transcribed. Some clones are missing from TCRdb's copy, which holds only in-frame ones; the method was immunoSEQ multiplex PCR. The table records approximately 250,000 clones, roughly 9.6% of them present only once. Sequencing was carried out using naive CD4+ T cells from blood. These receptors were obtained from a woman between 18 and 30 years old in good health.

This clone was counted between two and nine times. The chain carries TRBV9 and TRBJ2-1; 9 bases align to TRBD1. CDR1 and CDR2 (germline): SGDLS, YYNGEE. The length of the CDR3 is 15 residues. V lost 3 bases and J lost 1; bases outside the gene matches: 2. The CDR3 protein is CASSGGQGSYNEQFF. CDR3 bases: TGTGCCAGCAGCGGGGGACAGGGTTCCTACAATGAGCAGTTCTTC.

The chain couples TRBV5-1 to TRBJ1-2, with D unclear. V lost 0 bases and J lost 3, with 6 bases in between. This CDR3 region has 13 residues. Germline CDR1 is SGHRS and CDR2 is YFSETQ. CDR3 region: CASSLATDYGYTF. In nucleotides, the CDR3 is TGCGCCAGCAGCTTGGCGACTGACTATGGCTACACCTTC.

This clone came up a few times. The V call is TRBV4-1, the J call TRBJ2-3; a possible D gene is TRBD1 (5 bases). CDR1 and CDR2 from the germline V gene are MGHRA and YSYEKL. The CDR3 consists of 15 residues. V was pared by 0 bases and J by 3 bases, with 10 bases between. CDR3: CASSQDRGRTDTQYF. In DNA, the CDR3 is TGCGCCAGCAGCCAAGATAGGGGTAGGACAGATACGCAGTATTTT.

As DNA, the CDR3 is TGCAGCGTTGGACAGGGCACTGAAGCTTTCTTT. This translates into CSVGQGTEAFF. The chain recombines TRBV29-1 with TRBJ1-1, with 7 positions matching TRBD1. Germline CDR1 and CDR2: SQVTM and ANQGSEA. This CDR3 is built from 11 residues. V lost 4 bases to trimming and J lost 4 bases; unmatched junction nucleotides: 0. Filled out from reference TRBV29-1 and TRBJ1-1, the complete variable domain reads SAVISQKPSRDICQRGTSLTIQCQVDSQVTMMFWYRQQPGQSLTLIATANQGSEATYESGFVIDKFPISRPNLTFSTLTVSNMSPEDSSIYLCSVGQGTEAFFGQGTRLTVV.

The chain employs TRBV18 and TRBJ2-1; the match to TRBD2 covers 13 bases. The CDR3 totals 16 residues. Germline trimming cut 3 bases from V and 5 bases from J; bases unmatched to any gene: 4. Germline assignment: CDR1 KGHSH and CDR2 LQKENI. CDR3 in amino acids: CASSPGTSGANNEQFF. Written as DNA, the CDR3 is TGTGCCAGCTCACCCGGGACTAGCGGGGCGAACAATGAGCAGTTCTTC.

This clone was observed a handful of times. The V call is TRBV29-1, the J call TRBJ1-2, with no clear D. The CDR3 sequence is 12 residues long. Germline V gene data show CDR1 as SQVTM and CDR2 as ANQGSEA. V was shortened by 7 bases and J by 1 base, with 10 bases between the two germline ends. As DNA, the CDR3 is TGCAGCGCCCCCGGACTTAACTATGGCTACACCTTC. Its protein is CSAPGLNYGYTF.

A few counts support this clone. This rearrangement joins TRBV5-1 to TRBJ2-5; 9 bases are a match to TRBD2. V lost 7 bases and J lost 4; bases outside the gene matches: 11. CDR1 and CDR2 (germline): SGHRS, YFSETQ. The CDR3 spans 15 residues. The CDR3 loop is CASGPGLAGGETQYF. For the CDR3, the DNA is TGCGCCAGCGGACCGGGACTAGCCGGAGGAGAGACCCAGTACTTC.

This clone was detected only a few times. CDR3: CACGQGGFSYEQYF. For the CDR3, the DNA is TGTGCCTGCGGACAGGGTGGGTTTTCCTACGAGCAGTACTTC. This chain links TRBV30 with TRBJ2-5, with 8 bases lining up with TRBD1. Judging by the DNA end, TRBJ2-7 fits better; the J call may be wrong. The CDR3 has 14 amino acids. In germline, CDR1 is GTSNPN, CDR2 SVGIG (reference sequence).

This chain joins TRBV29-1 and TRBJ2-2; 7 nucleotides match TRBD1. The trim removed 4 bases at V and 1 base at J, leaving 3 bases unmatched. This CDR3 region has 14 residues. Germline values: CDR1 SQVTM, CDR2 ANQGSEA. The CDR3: CSVARDRNTGELFF. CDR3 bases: TGCAGCGTTGCCCGGGACAGGAACACCGGGGAGCTGTTTTTT.

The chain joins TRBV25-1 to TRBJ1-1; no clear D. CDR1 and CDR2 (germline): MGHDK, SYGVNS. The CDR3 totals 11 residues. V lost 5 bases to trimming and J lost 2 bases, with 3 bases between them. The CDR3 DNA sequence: TGTGCCAGCAGTTCAAACACTGAAGCTTTCTTT. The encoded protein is CASSSNTEAFF.

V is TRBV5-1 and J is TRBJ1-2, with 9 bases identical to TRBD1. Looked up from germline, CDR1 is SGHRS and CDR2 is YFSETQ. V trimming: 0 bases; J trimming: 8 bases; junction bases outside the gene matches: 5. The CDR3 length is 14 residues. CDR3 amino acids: CASSLDRGRQGYTF. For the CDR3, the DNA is TGCGCCAGCAGCTTGGACAGGGGGCGACAGGGCTACACCTTC. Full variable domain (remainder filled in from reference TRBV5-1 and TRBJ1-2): KAGVTQTPRYLIKTRGQQVTLSCSPISGHRSVSWYQQTPGQGLQFLFEYFSETQRNKGNFPGRFSGRQFSNSRSEMNVSTLELGDSALYLCASSLDRGRQGYTFGSGTRLTVV.

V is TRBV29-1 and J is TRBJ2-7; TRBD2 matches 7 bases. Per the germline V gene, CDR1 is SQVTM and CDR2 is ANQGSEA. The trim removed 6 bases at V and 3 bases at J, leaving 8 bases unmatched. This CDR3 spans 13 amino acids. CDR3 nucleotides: TGCAGCGTCCAGTCGCGGGAGAGCTACGAGCAGTACTTC. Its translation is CSVQSRESYEQYF.

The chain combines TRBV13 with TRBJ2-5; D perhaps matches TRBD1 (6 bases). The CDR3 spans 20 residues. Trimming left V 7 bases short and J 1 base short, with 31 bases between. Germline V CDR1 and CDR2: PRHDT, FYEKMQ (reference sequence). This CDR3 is CASNKGDPPRTVPSQETQYF. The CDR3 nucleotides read TGTGCCAGCAACAAAGGGGACCCTCCCAGGACAGTGCCCTCCCAAGAGACCCAGTACTTC.

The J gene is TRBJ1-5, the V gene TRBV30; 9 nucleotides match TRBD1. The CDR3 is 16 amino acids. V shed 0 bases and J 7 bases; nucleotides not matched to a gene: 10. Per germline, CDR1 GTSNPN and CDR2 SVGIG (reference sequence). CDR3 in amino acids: CAWSVSRGQGGQPQHF. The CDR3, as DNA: TGTGCCTGGAGTGTGAGTCGGGGACAGGGAGGGCAGCCCCAGCATTTT.

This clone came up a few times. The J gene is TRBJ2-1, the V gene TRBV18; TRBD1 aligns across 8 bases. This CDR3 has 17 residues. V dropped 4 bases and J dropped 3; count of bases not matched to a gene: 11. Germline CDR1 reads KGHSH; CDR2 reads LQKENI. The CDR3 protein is CASSQIQSGTGYNEQFF. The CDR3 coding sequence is TGTGCCAGCTCACAGATCCAGTCCGGGACAGGCTACAATGAGCAGTTCTTC.

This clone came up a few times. The DNA of the CDR3 is TGTGCCAGCAGCTTTCCCGGACTCGCCGAGCAGTACTTC. It codes for CASSFPGLAEQYF. J is TRBJ2-7 and V is TRBV5-5; D is perhaps TRBD2 (5 bases). This CDR3 contains 13 residues. Germline loops: CDR1 SGHKS, CDR2 YYEKEE (reference sequence). V lost 2 bases, J lost 6 bases, and 12 bases lay in between.